The present TCR beta chain was sequenced within a study of CD8 T cell repertoires and HIV-1 epitope variants. General study points: No clonotypes responded to the TAALDMSHF plasma variant; about five recognized KF9, one HW9.

Regarding this clone: Its antigen is unknown.

Repertoires were generated with immunoSEQ multiplex PCR, while TCRdb's copy carries only in-frame clones and drops some. This sample carries some 5,000 clones, around 68% of them seen once, and the ten largest clones take approximately 42%. The CDR3 covers 16 residues. Germline CDR1 reads MNHEY; CDR2 reads SMNVEV (reference sequence). Trimming took 6 bases from V and 2 from J, leaving 19 bases between them. Sequencing was carried out using cultured CD8+ T cells derived from PBMCs. V is TRBV27 and J is TRBJ1-2, with D possibly matching TRBD1 (6 bases). The receptor was derived from a male donor with HIV. CDR3 bases: TGTGCCAGCAGGAAGTCAGGGGAGGCTGCCAACTATGGCTACACCTTC. It yields the protein CASRKSGEAANYGYTF.